This T cell receptor beta chain was found in a study of cytomegalovirus exposure and HLA in healthy donors. Primers for the PCR totalled 60 Vbeta and 13 Jbeta. TCRdb's copy holds only in-frame clones and misses some; the assay was immunoSEQ multiplex PCR. This sample carries fewer than 350,000 clones, about 90% of them seen once, and the ten largest clones take less than 2.5%. Germline V gives CDR1 SGDLS, CDR2 YYNGEE. The CDR3 is made up of 15 amino acids. Trimming cost V 3 bases and J 2 bases; bases outside gene matches: 6. The clonotype comes from a woman in her late teens or twenties in good health and CMV-seronegative. The chain is built from TRBV9 and TRBJ1-1; 8 bases line up with TRBD1. The sequenced sample consisted of PBMCs. As DNA, the CDR3 is TGTGCCAGCAGCGGCCAGGGGGCAGGAAACACTGAAGCTTTCTTT. It encodes CASSGQGAGNTEAFF.